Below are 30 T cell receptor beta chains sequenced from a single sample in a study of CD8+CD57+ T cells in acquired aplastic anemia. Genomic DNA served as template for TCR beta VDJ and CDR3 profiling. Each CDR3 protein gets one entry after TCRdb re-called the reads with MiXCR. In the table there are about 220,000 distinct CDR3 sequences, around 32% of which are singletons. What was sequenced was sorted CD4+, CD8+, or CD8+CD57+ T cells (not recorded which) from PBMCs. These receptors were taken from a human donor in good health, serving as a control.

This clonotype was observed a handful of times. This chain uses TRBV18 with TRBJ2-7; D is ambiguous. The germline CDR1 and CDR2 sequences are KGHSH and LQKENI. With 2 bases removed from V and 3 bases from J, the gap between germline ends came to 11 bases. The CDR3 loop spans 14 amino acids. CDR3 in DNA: TGTGCCAGCTCACCAGTGTCCGTGTTCTACGAGCAGTACTTC. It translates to CASSPVSVFYEQYF.

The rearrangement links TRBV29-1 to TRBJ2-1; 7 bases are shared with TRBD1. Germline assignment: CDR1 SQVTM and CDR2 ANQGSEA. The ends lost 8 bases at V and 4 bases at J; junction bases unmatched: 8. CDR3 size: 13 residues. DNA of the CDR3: TGCAGCCCATCCCGGGACAGATACAATGAGCAGTTCTTC. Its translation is CSPSRDRYNEQFF.

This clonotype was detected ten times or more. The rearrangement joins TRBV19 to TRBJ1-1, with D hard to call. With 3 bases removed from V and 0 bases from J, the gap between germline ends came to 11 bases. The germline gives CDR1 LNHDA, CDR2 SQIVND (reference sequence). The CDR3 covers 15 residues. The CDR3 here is CASSIEAGMNTEAFF. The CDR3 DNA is TGTGCCAGTAGTATTGAGGCCGGGATGAACACTGAAGCTTTCTTT. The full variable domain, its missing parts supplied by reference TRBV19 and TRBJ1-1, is DGGITQSPKYLFRKEGQNVTLSCEQNLNHDAMYWYRQDPGQGLRLIYYSQIVNDFQKGDIAEGYSVSREKKESFPLTVTSAQKNPTAFYLCASSIEAGMNTEAFFGQGTRLTVV.

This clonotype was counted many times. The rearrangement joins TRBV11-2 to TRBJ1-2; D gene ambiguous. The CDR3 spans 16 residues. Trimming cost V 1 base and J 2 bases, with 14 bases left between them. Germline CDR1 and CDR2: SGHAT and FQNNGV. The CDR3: CASSLGLLSGNYGYTF. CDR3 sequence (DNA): TGTGCCAGCAGCTTAGGTTTGTTGTCTGGGAACTATGGCTACACCTTC.

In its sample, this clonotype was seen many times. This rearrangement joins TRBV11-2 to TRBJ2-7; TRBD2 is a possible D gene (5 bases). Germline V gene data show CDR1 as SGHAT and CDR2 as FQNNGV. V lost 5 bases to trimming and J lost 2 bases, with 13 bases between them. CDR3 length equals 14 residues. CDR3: CASSPQRSAYEQYF. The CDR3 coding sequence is TGTGCCAGCAGCCCTCAGCGGAGTGCCTACGAGCAGTACTTC.

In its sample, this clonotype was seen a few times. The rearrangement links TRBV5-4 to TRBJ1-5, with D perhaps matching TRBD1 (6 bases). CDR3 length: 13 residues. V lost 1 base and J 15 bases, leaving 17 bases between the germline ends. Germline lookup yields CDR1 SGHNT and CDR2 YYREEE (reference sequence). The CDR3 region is CASSLRSRGPMHF. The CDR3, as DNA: TGTGCCAGCAGCTTGCGTTCCAGGGGCCCAATGCATTTT.

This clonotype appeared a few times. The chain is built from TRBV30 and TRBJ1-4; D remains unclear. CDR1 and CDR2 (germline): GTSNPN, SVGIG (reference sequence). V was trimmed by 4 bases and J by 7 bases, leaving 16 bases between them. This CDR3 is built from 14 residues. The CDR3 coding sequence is TGTGCCTGGACCCTCGACCTTACGGGTGAAAAACTGTTTTTT. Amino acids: CAWTLDLTGEKLFF.

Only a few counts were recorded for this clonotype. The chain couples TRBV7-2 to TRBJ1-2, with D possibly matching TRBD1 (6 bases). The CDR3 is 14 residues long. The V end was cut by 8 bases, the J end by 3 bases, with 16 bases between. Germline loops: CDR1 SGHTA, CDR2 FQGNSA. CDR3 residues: CASGLRGPDYGYTF. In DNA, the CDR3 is TGTGCCAGCGGGTTGCGGGGGCCGGACTATGGCTACACCTTC. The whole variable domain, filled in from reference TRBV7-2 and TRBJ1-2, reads GAGVSQSPSNKVTEKGKDVELRCDPISGHTALYWYRQSLGQGLEFLIYFQGNSAPDKSGLPSDRFSAERTGGSVSTLTIQRTQQEDSAVYLCASGLRGPDYGYTFGSGTRLTVV.

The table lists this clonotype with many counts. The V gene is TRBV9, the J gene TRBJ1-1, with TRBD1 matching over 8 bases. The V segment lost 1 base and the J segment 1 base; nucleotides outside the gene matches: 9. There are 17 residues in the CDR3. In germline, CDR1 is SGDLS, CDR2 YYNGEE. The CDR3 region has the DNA TGTGCCAGCAGCGTAAATGTCGGGGGGACAGGGAACACTGAAGCTTTCTTT. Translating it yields CASSVNVGGTGNTEAFF.

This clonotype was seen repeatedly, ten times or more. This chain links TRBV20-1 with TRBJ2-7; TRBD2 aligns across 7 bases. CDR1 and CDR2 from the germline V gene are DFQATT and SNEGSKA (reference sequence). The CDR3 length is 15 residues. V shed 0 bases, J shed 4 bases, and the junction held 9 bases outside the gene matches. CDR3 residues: CSARDHTSADYEQYF. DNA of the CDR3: TGCAGTGCTAGAGATCATACTAGCGCGGATTACGAGCAGTACTTC.

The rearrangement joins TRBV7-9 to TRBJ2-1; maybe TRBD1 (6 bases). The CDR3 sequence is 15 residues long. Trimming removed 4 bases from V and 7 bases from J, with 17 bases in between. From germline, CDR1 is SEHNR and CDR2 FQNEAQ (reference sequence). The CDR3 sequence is CASSYLVGGENEQFF. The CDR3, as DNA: TGTGCCAGCAGCTATTTGGTAGGGGGTGAAAATGAGCAGTTCTTC.

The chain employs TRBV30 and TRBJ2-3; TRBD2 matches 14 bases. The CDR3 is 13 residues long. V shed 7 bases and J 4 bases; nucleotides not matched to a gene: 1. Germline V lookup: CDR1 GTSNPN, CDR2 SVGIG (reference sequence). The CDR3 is CASTSGRADTQYF. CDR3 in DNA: TGTGCCTCGACTAGCGGGAGGGCAGATACGCAGTATTTT.

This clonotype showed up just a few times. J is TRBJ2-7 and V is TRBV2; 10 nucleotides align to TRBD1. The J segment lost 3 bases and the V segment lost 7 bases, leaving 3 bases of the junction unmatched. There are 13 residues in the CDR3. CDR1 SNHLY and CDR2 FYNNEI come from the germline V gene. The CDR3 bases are TGTGCCAGCACTAGGACAGGGGGCTACGAGCAGTACTTC. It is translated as CASTRTGGYEQYF.

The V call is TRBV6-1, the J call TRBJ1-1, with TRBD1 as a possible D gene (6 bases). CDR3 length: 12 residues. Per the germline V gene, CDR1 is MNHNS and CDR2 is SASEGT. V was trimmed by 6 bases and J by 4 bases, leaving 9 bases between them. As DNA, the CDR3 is TGTGCCAGCAGCCAGGGGAGCACTGAAGCTTTCTTT. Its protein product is CASSQGSTEAFF.

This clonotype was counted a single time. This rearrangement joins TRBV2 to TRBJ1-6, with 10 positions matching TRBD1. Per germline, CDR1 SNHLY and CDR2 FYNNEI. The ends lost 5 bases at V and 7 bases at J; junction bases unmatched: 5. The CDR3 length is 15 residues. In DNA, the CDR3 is TGTGCCAGCAGTCCGACAGGGGGCATAAATTCACCCCTCCACTTT. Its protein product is CASSPTGGINSPLHF.

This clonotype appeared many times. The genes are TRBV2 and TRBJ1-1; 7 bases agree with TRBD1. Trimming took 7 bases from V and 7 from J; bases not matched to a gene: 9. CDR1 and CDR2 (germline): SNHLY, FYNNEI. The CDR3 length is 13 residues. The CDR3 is CASKGGQAYEAFF. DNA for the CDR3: TGTGCCAGCAAGGGCGGACAGGCCTATGAAGCTTTCTTT.

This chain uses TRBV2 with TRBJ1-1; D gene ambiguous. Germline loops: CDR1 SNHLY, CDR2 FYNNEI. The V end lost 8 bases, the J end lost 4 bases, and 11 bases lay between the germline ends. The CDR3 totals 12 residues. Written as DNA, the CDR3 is TGTGCCAGCGAACTGATGAGCACTGAAGCTTTCTTT. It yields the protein CASELMSTEAFF.

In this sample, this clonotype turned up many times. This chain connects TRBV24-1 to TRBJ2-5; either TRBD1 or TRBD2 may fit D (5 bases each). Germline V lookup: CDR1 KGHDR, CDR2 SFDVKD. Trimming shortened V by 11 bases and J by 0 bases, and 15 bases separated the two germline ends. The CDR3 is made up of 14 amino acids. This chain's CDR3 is CAKGPYRHQETQYF. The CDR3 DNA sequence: TGTGCCAAGGGACCCTACAGGCACCAAGAGACCCAGTACTTC.

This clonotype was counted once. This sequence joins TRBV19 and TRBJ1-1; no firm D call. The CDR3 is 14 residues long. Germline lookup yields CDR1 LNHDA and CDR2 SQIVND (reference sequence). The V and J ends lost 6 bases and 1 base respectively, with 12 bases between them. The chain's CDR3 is CASSIISGNTEAFF. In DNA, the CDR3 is TGTGCCAGTAGCATCATTTCAGGGAACACTGAAGCTTTCTTT.

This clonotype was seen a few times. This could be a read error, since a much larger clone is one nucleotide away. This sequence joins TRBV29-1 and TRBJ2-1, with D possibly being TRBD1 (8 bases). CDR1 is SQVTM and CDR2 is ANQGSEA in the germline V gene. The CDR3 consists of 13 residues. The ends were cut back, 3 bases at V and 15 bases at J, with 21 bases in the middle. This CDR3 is CSVDESKQGGGFF. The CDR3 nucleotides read TGCAGCGTTGACGAAAGCAAACAGGGGGGGGGGTTCTTC.

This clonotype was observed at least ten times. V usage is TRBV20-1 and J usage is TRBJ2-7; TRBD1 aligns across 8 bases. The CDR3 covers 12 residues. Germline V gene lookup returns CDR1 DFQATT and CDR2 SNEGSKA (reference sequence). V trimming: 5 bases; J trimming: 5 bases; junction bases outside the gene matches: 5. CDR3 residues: CSALGQGNEQYF. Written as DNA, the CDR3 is TGCAGTGCTCTCGGACAGGGCAACGAGCAGTACTTC.

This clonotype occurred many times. The CDR3 spells CASSDIGSTTEAFF. In DNA form, the CDR3 reads TGTGCCAGCAGTGATATAGGGTCGACTACTGAAGCTTTCTTT. The V and J genes are TRBV2 and TRBJ1-1; D gene uncertain. This CDR3 has 14 residues. Trimming removed 3 bases from V and 5 bases from J, with 13 bases in between. CDR1 is SNHLY, CDR2 FYNNEI, per germline.

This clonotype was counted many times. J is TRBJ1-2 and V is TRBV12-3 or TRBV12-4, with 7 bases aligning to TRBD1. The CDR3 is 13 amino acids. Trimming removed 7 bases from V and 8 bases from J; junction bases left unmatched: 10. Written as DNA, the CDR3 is TGTGCCAGCAACCGCTCAGGGGGAAGGGGCTACACCTTC. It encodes CASNRSGGRGYTF.

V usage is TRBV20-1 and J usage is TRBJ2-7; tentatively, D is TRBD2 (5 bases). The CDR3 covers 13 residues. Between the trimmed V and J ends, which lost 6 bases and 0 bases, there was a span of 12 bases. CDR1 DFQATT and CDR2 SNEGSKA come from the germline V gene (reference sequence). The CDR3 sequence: CSAYRRSSYEQYF. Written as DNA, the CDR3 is TGCAGTGCGTATAGGAGGAGCTCCTACGAGCAGTACTTC.

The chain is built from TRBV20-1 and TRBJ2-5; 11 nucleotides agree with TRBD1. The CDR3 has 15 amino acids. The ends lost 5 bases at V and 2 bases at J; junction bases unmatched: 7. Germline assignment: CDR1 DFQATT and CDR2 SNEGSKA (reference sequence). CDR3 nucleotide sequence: TGCAGTGCTCAATACCGGGACAGGGGGCAAGAGACCCAGTACTTC. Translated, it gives CSAQYRDRGQETQYF.

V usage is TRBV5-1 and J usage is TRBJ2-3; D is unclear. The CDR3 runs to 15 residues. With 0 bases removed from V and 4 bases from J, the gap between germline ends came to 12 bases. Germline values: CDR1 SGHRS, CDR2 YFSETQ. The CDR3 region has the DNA TGCGCCAGCAGCTTGGAGACTCCTTATCCAGATACGCAGTATTTT. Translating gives CASSLETPYPDTQYF.

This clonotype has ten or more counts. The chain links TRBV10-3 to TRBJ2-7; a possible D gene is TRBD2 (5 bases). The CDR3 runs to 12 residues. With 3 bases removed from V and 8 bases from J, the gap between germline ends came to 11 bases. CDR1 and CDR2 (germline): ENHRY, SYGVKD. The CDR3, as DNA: TGTGCCATCAGTGATAGAGAGGGCAAGCAGTACTTC. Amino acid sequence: CAISDREGKQYF.

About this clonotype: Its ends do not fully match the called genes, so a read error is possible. The CDR3 protein is CSAREPGLNTEAFF. CDR3 bases: TGCAGTGCTAGAGAACCCGGATTGAACACTGAAGCTTTCTTC. The chain links TRBV20-1 to TRBJ1-1, with D uncertain. Germline V lookup: CDR1 DFQATT, CDR2 SNEGSKA (reference sequence). The CDR3 loop spans 14 amino acids.

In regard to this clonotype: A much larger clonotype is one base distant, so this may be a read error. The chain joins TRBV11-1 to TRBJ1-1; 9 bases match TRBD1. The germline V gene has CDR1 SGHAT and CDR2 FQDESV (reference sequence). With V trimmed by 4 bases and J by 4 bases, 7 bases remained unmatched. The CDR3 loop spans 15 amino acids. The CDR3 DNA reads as TGTGCCAGCAGCTCGACACAGGGGGCAGCCACTGAAGCTTTCTTT. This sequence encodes CASSSTQGAATEAFF.

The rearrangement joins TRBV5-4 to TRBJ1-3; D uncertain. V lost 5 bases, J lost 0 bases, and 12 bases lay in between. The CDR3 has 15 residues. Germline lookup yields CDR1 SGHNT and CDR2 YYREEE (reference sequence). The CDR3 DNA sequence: TGTGCCAGCAGACAAGGGTTGGGCTCTGGAAACACCATATATTTT. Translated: CASRQGLGSGNTIYF.